The entry that follows covers one T cell receptor (beta chain) sequence. As yet, its antigen is unknown. Regarding time point: peripheral blood 6 weeks after treatment start. There are 13 residues in the CDR3. V was clipped by 3 bases and J by 8 bases, with 13 bases between them. Germline values: CDR1 ENHRY, CDR2 SYGVKD. This specimen comes from a study of PD-L1 blockade in urothelial cancer. Study information: Analyzed time points were 3 weeks (second dose) and 6 weeks after therapy began.

Method: immunoSEQ multiplex PCR; TCRdb's copy keeps in-frame clones and lacks some. The table lists more than 95,000 clones, about 82% of them singletons, with 2% to 3% in the top ten. Study-level findings and limits: Pretreatment TCR clonality in blood, when below the median, was predictive of better survival.

The sequencing here drew on PBMCs, taken around atezolizumab (anti-PD-L1) treatment. The clonotype originates from a man between 50 and 59 years old with urothelial cancer. The V gene is TRBV10-3, the J gene TRBJ1-1, with D uncertain. The CDR3 protein is CAISEFTAGEAFF. The CDR3 nucleotides read TGTGCCATCAGTGAATTCACAGCAGGCGAAGCTTTCTTT.